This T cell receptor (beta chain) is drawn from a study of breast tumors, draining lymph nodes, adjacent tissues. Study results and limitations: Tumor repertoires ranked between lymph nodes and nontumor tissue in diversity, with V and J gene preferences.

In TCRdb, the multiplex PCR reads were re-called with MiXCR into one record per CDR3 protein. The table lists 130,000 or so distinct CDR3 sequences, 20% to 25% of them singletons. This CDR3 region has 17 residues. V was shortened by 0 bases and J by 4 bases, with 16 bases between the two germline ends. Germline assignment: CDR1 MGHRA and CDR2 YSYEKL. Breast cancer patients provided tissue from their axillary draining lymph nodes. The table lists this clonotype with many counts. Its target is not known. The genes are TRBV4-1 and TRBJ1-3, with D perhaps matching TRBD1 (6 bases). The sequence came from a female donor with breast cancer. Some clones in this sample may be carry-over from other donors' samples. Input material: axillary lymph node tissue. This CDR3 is CASSQDFPGAGGNTIYF. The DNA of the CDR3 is TGCGCCAGCAGCCAAGATTTCCCGGGGGCGGGAGGAAACACCATATATTTT.